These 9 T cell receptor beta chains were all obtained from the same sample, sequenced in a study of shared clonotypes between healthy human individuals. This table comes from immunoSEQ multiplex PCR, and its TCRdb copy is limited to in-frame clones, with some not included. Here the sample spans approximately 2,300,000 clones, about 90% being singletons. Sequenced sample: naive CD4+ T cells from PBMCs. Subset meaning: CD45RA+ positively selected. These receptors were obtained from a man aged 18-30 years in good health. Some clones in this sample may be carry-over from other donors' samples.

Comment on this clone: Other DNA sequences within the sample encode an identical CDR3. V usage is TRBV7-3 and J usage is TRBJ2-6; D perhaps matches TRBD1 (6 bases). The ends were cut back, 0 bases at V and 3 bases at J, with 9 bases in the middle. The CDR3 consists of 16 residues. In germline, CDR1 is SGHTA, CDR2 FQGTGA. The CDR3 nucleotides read TGTGCCAGCAGCTTAACAGGGGGAAGTGGGGCCAACGTCCTGACTTTC. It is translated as CASSLTGGSGANVLTF.

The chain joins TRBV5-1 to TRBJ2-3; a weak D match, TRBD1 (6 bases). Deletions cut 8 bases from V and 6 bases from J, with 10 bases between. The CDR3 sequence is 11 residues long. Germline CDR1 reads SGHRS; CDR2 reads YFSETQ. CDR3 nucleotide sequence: TGCGCCAGTCACCAGGGGGATACGCAGTATTTT. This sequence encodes CASHQGDTQYF.

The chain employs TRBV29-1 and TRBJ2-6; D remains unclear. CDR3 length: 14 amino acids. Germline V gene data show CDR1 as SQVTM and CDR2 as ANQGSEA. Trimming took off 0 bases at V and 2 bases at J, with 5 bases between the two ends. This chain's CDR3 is CSVEEGAGANVLTF. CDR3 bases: TGCAGCGTTGAAGAAGGTGCTGGGGCCAACGTCCTGACTTTC.

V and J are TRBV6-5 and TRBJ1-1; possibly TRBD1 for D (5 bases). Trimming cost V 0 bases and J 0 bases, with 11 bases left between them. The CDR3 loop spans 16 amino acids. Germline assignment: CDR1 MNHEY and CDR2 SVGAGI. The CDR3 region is CASSYSAGRVNTEAFF. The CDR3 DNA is TGTGCCAGCAGTTACTCCGCGGGGCGCGTGAACACTGAAGCTTTCTTT.

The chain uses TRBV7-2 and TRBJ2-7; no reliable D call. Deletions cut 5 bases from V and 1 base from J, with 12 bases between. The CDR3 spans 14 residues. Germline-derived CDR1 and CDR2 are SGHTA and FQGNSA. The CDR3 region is CASSPWGLSYEQYF. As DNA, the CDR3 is TGTGCCAGCAGCCCCTGGGGTCTATCCTACGAGCAGTACTTC.

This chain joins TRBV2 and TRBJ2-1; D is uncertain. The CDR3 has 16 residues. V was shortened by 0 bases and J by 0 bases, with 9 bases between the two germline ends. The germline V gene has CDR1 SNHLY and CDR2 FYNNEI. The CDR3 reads CASSEALRSSYNEQFF. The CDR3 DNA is TGTGCCAGCAGTGAAGCCCTTCGGAGCTCCTACAATGAGCAGTTCTTC.

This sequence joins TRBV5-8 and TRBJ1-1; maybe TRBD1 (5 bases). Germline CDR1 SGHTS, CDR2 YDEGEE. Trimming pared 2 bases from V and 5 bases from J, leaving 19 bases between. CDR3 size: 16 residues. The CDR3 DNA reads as TGTGCCAGCAGCTTCGGCCTCGACAGAGAAGGAACTGAAGCTTTCTTT. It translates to CASSFGLDREGTEAFF.

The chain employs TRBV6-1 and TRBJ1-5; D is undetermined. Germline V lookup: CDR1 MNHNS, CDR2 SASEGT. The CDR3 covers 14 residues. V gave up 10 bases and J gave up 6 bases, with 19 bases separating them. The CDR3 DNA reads TGTGCCACCACCGAGGGCGCGGTGGGTCAGCCCCAGCATTTT. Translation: CATTEGAVGQPQHF.

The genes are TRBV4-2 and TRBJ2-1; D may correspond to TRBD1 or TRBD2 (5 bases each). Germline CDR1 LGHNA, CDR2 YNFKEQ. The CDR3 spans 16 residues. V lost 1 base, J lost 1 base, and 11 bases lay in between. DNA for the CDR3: TGTGCCAGCAGCCAAGTTACAGGAGGATCCTACAATGAGCAGTTCTTC. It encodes CASSQVTGGSYNEQFF.